The 14 T cell receptor beta chains presented below share a single source sample, sequenced in a study of shared clonotypes between healthy human individuals. Data came from immunoSEQ multiplex PCR; TCRdb stores just in-frame clones and leaves some out. The data show approximately 1.4 million clones, nearly 99% seen once. Sequencing was carried out using naive CD4+ T cells sorted from blood. Subset meaning: CD45RA+ positively selected. Receptor source: a man aged 30 to 45 in good health.

V gene TRBV5-1 combines with J gene TRBJ2-4; D may be TRBD2 (6 bases). The CDR3 has 20 amino acids. The germline gives CDR1 SGHRS, CDR2 YFSETQ. V gave up 0 bases and J gave up 0 bases, with 22 bases separating them. The CDR3 protein is CASSLVEGGGLGLAKNIQYF. The CDR3 DNA follows: TGCGCCAGCAGCTTGGTGGAGGGTGGAGGTTTGGGGCTAGCCAAAAACATTCAGTACTTC. Supplemented by reference TRBV5-1 and TRBJ2-4, the full variable domain reads KAGVTQTPRYLIKTRGQQVTLSCSPISGHRSVSWYQQTPGQGLQFLFEYFSETQRNKGNFPGRFSGRQFSNSRSEMNVSTLELGDSALYLCASSLVEGGGLGLAKNIQYFGAGTRLSVL.

V is TRBV10-1 and J is TRBJ2-7; D remains ambiguous. CDR1 and CDR2 (germline): WNHNN, SYGVQD (reference sequence). With 3 bases removed from V and 4 bases from J, the gap between germline ends came to 19 bases. The CDR3 has 16 residues. The CDR3 bases are TGCGCCAGCAGTGATCTCAGACTCGACTTCGGGTACGAGCAGTACTTC. This gives the protein CASSDLRLDFGYEQYF.

The CDR3 nucleotides read TGCGCCAGCAGTCTTTCCGGGACACCAGGAGGGCATGGCTACACCTTC. Translation: CASSLSGTPGGHGYTF. The V gene is TRBV23-1, the J gene TRBJ1-2; D perhaps matches TRBD1 (6 bases). TRBV23-1 is an ORF, and what it does is uncertain. The CDR3 consists of 16 residues. Between the trimmed V and J ends, which lost 4 bases and 6 bases, there was a span of 21 bases.

The chain carries TRBV6-6 and TRBJ1-1, with 9 bases aligning to TRBD1. The CDR3 length is 15 residues. Germline lookup yields CDR1 MNHNY and CDR2 SVGAGI (reference sequence). Unmatched junction bases numbered 7, after V lost 7 bases and J lost 1 base. CDR3 loop: CASKKAGQGNTEAFF. The CDR3 region has the DNA TGTGCCAGCAAAAAAGCGGGACAGGGGAACACTGAAGCTTTCTTT.

The chain combines TRBV10-2 with TRBJ2-7; 7 bases are shared with TRBD2. This CDR3 comprises 17 residues. V lost 0 bases to trimming and J lost 7 bases; unmatched junction nucleotides: 15. Germline CDR1 WSHSY, CDR2 SAAADI. DNA of the CDR3: TGCGCCAGCAGTGAGTCAGGGCGGGAGTCGGTTCGGGGAGAGCAGTACTTC. Translating it yields CASSESGRESVRGEQYF.

The genes are TRBV29-1 and TRBJ2-1; D possibly matches TRBD1 or TRBD2 (5 bases each). Germline lookup yields CDR1 SQVTM and CDR2 ANQGSEA. The V end was cut by 6 bases, the J end by 4 bases, with 10 bases between. This CDR3 spans 12 amino acids. CDR3 in DNA: TGCAGCGTCTGGGACCGGTACAATGAGCAGTTCTTC. Translated, it gives CSVWDRYNEQFF.

Only a few counts were recorded for this clone. The J gene is TRBJ2-2, the V gene TRBV10-1; the D gene could be TRBD1 or TRBD2 (5 bases each). V was trimmed by 4 bases and J by 6 bases, leaving 12 bases between them. CDR1 is WNHNN and CDR2 is SYGVQD in the germline V gene (reference sequence). CDR3 length: 14 residues. In DNA, the CDR3 is TGCGCCAGCAGTGCGGGACGCGTCCCCGGGGAGCTGTTTTTT. Amino acid sequence: CASSAGRVPGELFF.

The genes are TRBV4-3 and TRBJ2-5, with 9 nucleotides matching TRBD1. Per the germline V gene, CDR1 is LGHNA and CDR2 is YSLEER. This CDR3 is 16 amino acids long. V lost 5 bases and J lost 5; bases outside the gene matches: 12. The CDR3 DNA reads TGCGCCAGCAGCGTACAAGGGGGACAGGGTTGGGAGACCCAGTACTTC. The encoded protein is CASSVQGGQGWETQYF.

The J gene is TRBJ1-1, the V gene TRBV29-1; a weak D match, TRBD1 (5 bases). CDR1 SQVTM and CDR2 ANQGSEA come from the germline V gene. Trimming shortened V by 6 bases and J by 5 bases, and 22 bases separated the two germline ends. This CDR3 spans 15 amino acids. The CDR3 loop is CSVDGTLRMATEAFF. The CDR3 coding sequence is TGCAGCGTAGACGGGACCCTGAGGATGGCTACTGAAGCTTTCTTT.

The chain links TRBV18 to TRBJ2-1, with a weak D call TRBD2 (5 bases). This CDR3 spans 17 amino acids. CDR1 and CDR2 from the germline V gene are KGHSH and LQKENI. The germline V and J ends were trimmed by 4 bases and 0 bases, with 16 bases remaining between them. In DNA, the CDR3 is TGTGCCAGCTCACAAATATCCTATGGGAGCTCCTACAATGAGCAGTTCTTC. The encoded protein is CASSQISYGSSYNEQFF.

The rearrangement joins TRBV12-2 to TRBJ2-3; the D call of TRBD2 is as the table states it, not checked on the DNA. TRBV12-2 is labeled a pseudogene. The CDR3 has 17 amino acids. In DNA form, the CDR3 reads TGTGCAAGTCGCTTATCTCTAGCGGAGCGGGTTACAGATACGCAGTATTTT. Its protein product is CASRLSLAERVTDTQYF.

The chain carries TRBV19 and TRBJ2-5, with a tentative D call TRBD2 (7 bases). V was pared by 4 bases and J by 2 bases, with 11 bases between. The CDR3 covers 14 residues. The V gene's germline CDR1 is LNHDA and CDR2 SQIVND (reference sequence). CDR3 nucleotide sequence: TGTGCCAGTAGTAGGGGGGGCAATCAAGAGACCCAGTACTTC. Its translation is CASSRGGNQETQYF.

A note on this clone: An end of the junction differs from the germline gene, which may be a read error. The V call is TRBV14, the J call TRBJ2-7; 9 bases match TRBD1. The CDR3 extends over 13 amino acids. The germline gives CDR1 SGHDN, CDR2 FVKESK. This CDR3 is CASSHVPGQGLHF. The DNA of the CDR3 is TGTGCCAGCAGCCATGTACCGGGACAGGGCTTACACTTC.

The genes are TRBV10-3 and TRBJ2-7; 8 nucleotides line up with TRBD2. This CDR3 contains 12 residues. With V trimmed by 7 bases and J by 8 bases, 7 bases remained unmatched. CDR1 is ENHRY and CDR2 is SYGVKD in the germline V gene. CDR3 sequence: CAITGLAHKQYF. CDR3 sequence (DNA): TGTGCCATCACCGGACTAGCCCACAAGCAGTACTTC.